The present T cell receptor (beta chain) was sequenced within a study of cytomegalovirus exposure and HLA in healthy donors. The V and J ends lost 5 bases and 2 bases, in that order; junction bases with no gene match: 5. This CDR3 has 14 amino acids. Germline V gene lookup returns CDR1 SGHTA and CDR2 FQGNSA. Use of 60 Vbeta and 13 Jbeta primers characterized the PCR. Only in-frame clones appear in the TCRdb table, and some are missing; sequencing was by immunoSEQ multiplex PCR. The repertoire holds 90,000 to 120,000 clones, with over 60% as singletons. About this clone: Its antigen is undetermined.

Regarding the study as a whole: Most of the TCR beta V segments (in an earlier analysis) were productive either about 87% or about 30% of the time. V segments that were indistinguishable, TRBV6-2 and TRBV6-3 among them, were omitted from analysis. The authors later linked a missense DCLRE1C variant to TCR beta V- and J-gene trimming. Prediction of most subjects' HLA-A and HLA-B alleles by TCR beta sequences was reportedly accurate.

The chain joins TRBV7-2 to TRBJ1-2; TRBD1 matches at 7 bases. The sequence derives from a female donor in good health and CMV-seropositive. The sequenced sample consisted of PBMCs. The CDR3 sequence: CASSPATGNYGYTF. DNA of the CDR3: TGTGCCAGCAGCCCAGCGACAGGGAACTATGGCTACACCTTC. Full variable domain (rest looked up from reference TRBV7-2 and TRBJ1-2): GAGVSQSPSNKVTEKGKDVELRCDPISGHTALYWYRQSLGQGLEFLIYFQGNSAPDKSGLPSDRFSAERTGGSVSTLTIQRTQQEDSAVYLCASSPATGNYGYTFGSGTRLTVV.